A selection of T cell receptor beta chains follows, all from one sample in a study of vaccination and CD4 T cells after COVID-19. TCRdb analysed the PCR reads with MiXCR anew, one entry per CDR3 protein. The sample includes tens of thousands of distinct CDR3 sequences, around 49% of them seen just once. This specimen was CD4+ T cells from blood, taken about 7 months after SARS-CoV-2 vaccination. Every receptor here comes from a human donor who had recovered from COVID-19. Each CDR3 is given without its conserved first and last residue. Rows give clone size only sometimes, using once, few, many, or a class for an expanded clone.

len: 13; v_gene: TRBV24-1; abundance: -; j_gene: TRBJ2-3; CDR3aa: ATSDLDGLTDTQY
len: 6; v_gene: TRBV2; abundance: -; j_gene: TRBJ2-7; CDR3aa: ASTRQY
len: 13; v_gene: TRBV20-1; abundance: few; j_gene: TRBJ2-5; CDR3aa: SARGVAGEVETQY
len: 13; v_gene: TRBV27; abundance: -; j_gene: TRBJ2-1; CDR3aa: ASSLFGYSYNEQF
len: 10; v_gene: TRBV6-1; abundance: few; j_gene: TRBJ1-2; CDR3aa: ASSEWDYGYT
len: 13; v_gene: TRBV7-9; abundance: few; j_gene: TRBJ2-7; CDR3aa: ASSTRLAGIEEQY
len: 13; v_gene: TRBV28; abundance: -; j_gene: TRBJ2-7; CDR3aa: AIENRQGNSYEQY
len: 13; v_gene: TRBV20-1; abundance: -; j_gene: TRBJ2-5; CDR3aa: SAQTGTSGQETQY
len: 15; v_gene: TRBV20-1; abundance: few; j_gene: TRBJ2-6; CDR3aa: SARDFRGNSGANVLT
len: 10; v_gene: TRBV6-1; abundance: medium-sized; j_gene: TRBJ1-5; CDR3aa: ASSEANQPQH
len: 11; v_gene: TRBV20-1; abundance: few; j_gene: TRBJ2-5; CDR3aa: SAMDRIQETQY
len: 15; v_gene: TRBV15; abundance: -; j_gene: TRBJ2-7; CDR3aa: ATSTGRVDSLTYEQY
len: 11; v_gene: TRBV18; abundance: -; j_gene: TRBJ2-5; CDR3aa: ASSPPVGETQY
len: 12; v_gene: TRBV20-1; abundance: medium-sized; j_gene: TRBJ2-7; CDR3aa: SASGTSRSYEQY
len: 13; v_gene: TRBV15; abundance: medium-sized; j_gene: TRBJ2-3; CDR3aa: ATSRDKSRRDTQY
len: 12; v_gene: TRBV28; abundance: -; j_gene: TRBJ1-1; CDR3aa: ASSLIVGNTEAF
len: 14; v_gene: TRBV24-1; abundance: -; j_gene: TRBJ2-1; CDR3aa: ATSDPSGFKYNEQF
len: 13; v_gene: TRBV2; abundance: -; j_gene: TRBJ2-4; CDR3aa: ASTAGQGNKNIQY
len: 11; v_gene: TRBV18; abundance: -; j_gene: TRBJ2-4; CDR3aa: ASSSPTVNIQY
len: 12; v_gene: TRBV5-1; abundance: few; j_gene: TRBJ1-5; CDR3aa: ASSWIQGGQPQH
len: 11; v_gene: TRBV18; abundance: -; j_gene: TRBJ2-5; CDR3aa: ASSQGAAETQY
len: 10; v_gene: TRBV5-8; abundance: few; j_gene: TRBJ1-5; CDR3aa: ASSSRKQPQH
len: 12; v_gene: TRBV2; abundance: -; j_gene: TRBJ2-3; CDR3aa: ASRGVTSTDTQY
len: 14; v_gene: TRBV10-3; abundance: -; j_gene: TRBJ2-6; CDR3aa: AISETGGSGANVLT
len: 11; v_gene: TRBV6-1; abundance: -; j_gene: TRBJ2-5; CDR3aa: ASSGQVQETQY
len: 13; v_gene: TRBV27; abundance: -; j_gene: TRBJ2-5; CDR3aa: ASSLRDSVEETQY
len: 13; v_gene: TRBV4-1; abundance: -; j_gene: TRBJ1-2; CDR3aa: ASSQELTGLNGYT
len: 12; v_gene: TRBV20-1; abundance: -; j_gene: TRBJ2-1; CDR3aa: SARPAGLYNEQF
len: 11; v_gene: TRBV7-9; abundance: -; j_gene: TRBJ1-6; CDR3aa: ASSPSSNSPLH
len: 10; v_gene: TRBV2; abundance: -; j_gene: TRBJ2-3; CDR3aa: ASSTGVATQY
len: 15; v_gene: TRBV15; abundance: -; j_gene: TRBJ2-7; CDR3aa: ATTEERGGGLPYEQY
len: 12; v_gene: TRBV20-1; abundance: few; j_gene: TRBJ1-5; CDR3aa: SARVRASNQPQH
len: 14; v_gene: TRBV18; abundance: -; j_gene: TRBJ1-5; CDR3aa: ASSPRGQGVNQPQH
len: 12; v_gene: TRBV7-2; abundance: -; j_gene: TRBJ2-7; CDR3aa: ASSVGTVSYEQY
len: 13; v_gene: TRBV7-6; abundance: few; j_gene: TRBJ2-1; CDR3aa: ASSPPDPIGNEQF
len: 11; v_gene: TRBV7-8; abundance: once; j_gene: TRBJ2-5; CDR3aa: ASSPLRRETQY
len: 12; v_gene: TRBV20-1; abundance: few; j_gene: TRBJ2-7; CDR3aa: SAPRLAGGGEQY
len: 9; v_gene: TRBV20-1; abundance: -; j_gene: -; CDR3aa: SAHQSYEQF
len: 14; v_gene: TRBV7-9; abundance: -; j_gene: TRBJ2-5; CDR3aa: ASSYGGGRVLETQY
len: 15; v_gene: TRBV24-1; abundance: -; j_gene: TRBJ2-3; CDR3aa: ATSDLDGGGFADTQY
len: 12; v_gene: TRBV20-1; abundance: -; j_gene: TRBJ2-2; CDR3aa: TSIRDIDTGELF
len: 10; v_gene: TRBV20-1; abundance: -; j_gene: TRBJ1-1; CDR3aa: SGREGNTEAF
len: 10; v_gene: TRBV19; abundance: -; j_gene: TRBJ1-5; CDR3aa: ASSNRDQPQH
len: 14; v_gene: TRBV27; abundance: few; j_gene: TRBJ2-7; CDR3aa: ASSPLGGDFSYEQY
len: 10; v_gene: TRBV12-3/TRBV12-4; abundance: -; j_gene: TRBJ1-1; CDR3aa: ASTGSVTEAF
len: 12; v_gene: TRBV25-1; abundance: -; j_gene: TRBJ2-3; CDR3aa: ASSEMGSTDTQY
len: 16; v_gene: TRBV11-2; abundance: few; j_gene: TRBJ2-1; CDR3aa: ASSLWATSGHSYNEQF
len: 12; v_gene: TRBV2; abundance: -; j_gene: TRBJ2-1; CDR3aa: ASMGLQGANEQF
len: 13; v_gene: TRBV7-6; abundance: -; j_gene: TRBJ1-2; CDR3aa: ASSLYGLSNYGYT
len: 13; v_gene: TRBV6-1; abundance: few; j_gene: TRBJ2-1; CDR3aa: ASCASGLAYNEQF
len: 13; v_gene: TRBV20-1; abundance: few; j_gene: TRBJ1-5; CDR3aa: SASGHAGGNQPQH
len: 13; v_gene: TRBV2; abundance: few; j_gene: TRBJ2-5; CDR3aa: ASRYAGLSQETQY
len: 14; v_gene: TRBV7-6; abundance: few; j_gene: TRBJ2-1; CDR3aa: ASSFLGGGAMGEQF
len: 14; v_gene: TRBV7-8; abundance: few; j_gene: TRBJ2-2; CDR3aa: ASSLMGGVADGELF
len: 10; v_gene: TRBV7-2; abundance: few; j_gene: TRBJ1-5; CDR3aa: ASSHINQPQH